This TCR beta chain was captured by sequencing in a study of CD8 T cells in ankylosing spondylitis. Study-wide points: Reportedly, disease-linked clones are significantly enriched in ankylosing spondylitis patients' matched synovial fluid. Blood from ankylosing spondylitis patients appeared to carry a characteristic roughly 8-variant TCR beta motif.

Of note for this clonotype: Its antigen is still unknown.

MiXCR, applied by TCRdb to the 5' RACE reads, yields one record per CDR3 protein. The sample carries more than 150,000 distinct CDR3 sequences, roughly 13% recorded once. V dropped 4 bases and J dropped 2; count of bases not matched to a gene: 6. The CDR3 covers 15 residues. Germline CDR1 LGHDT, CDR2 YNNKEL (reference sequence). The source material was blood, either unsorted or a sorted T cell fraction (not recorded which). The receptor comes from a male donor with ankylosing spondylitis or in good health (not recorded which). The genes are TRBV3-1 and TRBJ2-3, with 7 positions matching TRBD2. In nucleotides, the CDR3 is TGTGCCAGCAGCCGGGCTAGCGGTTTCACAGATACGCAGTATTTT. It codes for CASSRASGFTDTQYF.